This passage covers 12 T cell receptor beta chains from one sample sequenced in a study of blood T cell repertoires in COVID-19. The assay was immunoSEQ multiplex PCR, and TCRdb's table has in-frame clones only and misses some. The sample yields 200,000 to 250,000 clones, around 84% seen once. The specimen sequenced was peripheral blood. These receptors all come from a man aged 45-65 years with active or convalescent COVID-19.

V usage is TRBV2 and J usage is TRBJ1-4; 8 bases fit TRBD1. Germline loops: CDR1 SNHLY, CDR2 FYNNEI. This CDR3 is 15 amino acids long. V was pared by 5 bases and J by 2 bases, with 4 bases of the junction left unmatched. The DNA of the CDR3 is TGTGCCAGCAGTCCCAGGGGGCCGACTAATGAAAAACTGTTTTTT. As protein: CASSPRGPTNEKLFF.

The gene calls are TRBV7-9 and TRBJ2-5; D might be TRBD2 (6 bases). The CDR3 runs 15 residues. V was pared by 1 base and J by 1 base, with 10 bases between. The germline gives CDR1 SEHNR, CDR2 FQNEAQ (reference sequence). Here the CDR3 reads CASSLVGGPQETQYF. The CDR3 DNA reads TGTGCCAGCAGCTTAGTGGGGGGTCCCCAAGAGACCCAGTACTTC.

The V and J genes are TRBV5-4 and TRBJ2-7; 9 nucleotides agree with TRBD2. After removal of 3 bases from V and 6 bases from J, the junction contained 7 bases not matched to a gene. In germline, CDR1 is SGHNT, CDR2 YYREEE (reference sequence). CDR3 length equals 14 residues. As DNA, the CDR3 is TGTGCCAGCAGCTCCCGGGGACTAGCTGGCGAGCAGTACTTC. Translating it yields CASSSRGLAGEQYF.

V usage is TRBV28 and J usage is TRBJ1-2; D is ambiguous. The ends were cut back, 5 bases at V and 6 bases at J, with 10 bases in the middle. This CDR3 has 12 amino acids. Germline V gene sequence: CDR1 MDHEN, CDR2 SYDVKM. This chain's CDR3 is CASSRPGDGYTF. In DNA form, the CDR3 reads TGTGCCAGCAGTCGGCCCGGGGATGGCTACACCTTC.

The sample holds a few counts of this clone. The V and J genes are TRBV5-6 and TRBJ1-5, with TRBD1 matching 7 bases. CDR1 SGHDT and CDR2 YYEEEE come from the germline V gene. The CDR3 contains 14 residues. V shed 1 base, J shed 5 bases, and the junction held 3 bases outside the gene matches. CDR3 sequence (DNA): TGTGCCAGCAGCTTGAGAGGGGGCCATCAGCCCCAGCATTTT. Translated: CASSLRGGHQPQHF. The full variable domain, with the rest looked up from reference TRBV5-6 and TRBJ1-5, is DAGVTQSPTHLIKTRGQQVTLRCSPKSGHDTVSWYQQALGQGPQFIFQYYEEEERQRGNFPDRFSGHQFPNYSSELNVNALLLGDSALYLCASSLRGGHQPQHFGDGTRLSIL.

V usage is TRBV7-3 and J usage is TRBJ2-5; 7 bases are a match to TRBD1. Germline CDR1 is SGHTA and CDR2 is FQGTGA. The CDR3 runs 13 residues. Trimming cost V 3 bases and J 4 bases; bases outside gene matches: 2. The CDR3 coding sequence is TGTGCCAGCAGCTTTAACAGGGGAGAGACCCAGTACTTC. Its protein is CASSFNRGETQYF.

This chain links TRBV7-3 with TRBJ1-3, with D possibly being TRBD1 (6 bases). Germline lookup yields CDR1 SGHTA and CDR2 FQGTGA. V was pared by 5 bases and J by 0 bases, with 11 bases between. The CDR3 is 15 amino acids. Here the CDR3 reads CASSPTGFSGNTIYF. Written as DNA, the CDR3 is TGTGCCAGCAGCCCGACAGGTTTCTCTGGAAACACCATATATTTT.

The chain has TRBV2 and TRBJ1-6; 8 bases match TRBD1. V gave up 5 bases and J gave up 5 bases; unmatched junction bases: 5. This CDR3 is 15 amino acids long. The V gene's germline CDR1 is SNHLY and CDR2 FYNNEI. The CDR3 DNA reads TGTGCCAGCAGTTCTACAGGGGGGGATAATTCACCCCTCCACTTT. Translation: CASSSTGGDNSPLHF.

The V gene is TRBV28, the J gene TRBJ1-3, with D maybe TRBD1 (6 bases). There are 17 residues in the CDR3. V was clipped by 3 bases and J by 1 base, with 16 bases between them. CDR1 and CDR2 from the germline V gene are MDHEN and SYDVKM. The DNA for the CDR3 is TGTGCCAGCAGTTTCACAGGGATCGGTGCGTCTGGAAACACCATATATTTT. It codes for CASSFTGIGASGNTIYF. The complete variable domain, with remaining parts taken from reference TRBV28 and TRBJ1-3, reads DVKVTQSSRYLVKRTGEKVFLECVQDMDHENMFWYRQDPGLGLRLIYFSYDVKMKEKGDIPEGYSVSREKKERFSLILESASTNQTSMYLCASSFTGIGASGNTIYFGEGSWLTVV.

The rearrangement joins TRBV5-1 to TRBJ2-2, with 10 nucleotides matching TRBD2. Germline V gene lookup returns CDR1 SGHRS and CDR2 YFSETQ. The V gene end was trimmed by 0 bases and the J gene end by 6 bases; junction bases not matched to a gene: 5. The CDR3 spans 16 residues. As DNA, the CDR3 is TGCGCCAGCAGCTTGGTACTAGCGGGACCGGCCGGGGAGCTGTTTTTT. This codes for CASSLVLAGPAGELFF.

The CDR3 protein is CSVGDRPEDIQYF. The CDR3 coding sequence is TGCAGCGTTGGAGACAGACCAGAGGACATTCAGTACTTC. V usage is TRBV29-1 and J usage is TRBJ2-4, with D possibly matching TRBD1 (5 bases). This CDR3 spans 13 amino acids. The germline V gene has CDR1 SQVTM and CDR2 ANQGSEA. Trimming cost V 4 bases and J 8 bases, with 15 bases left between them. Full variable domain (missing parts from reference TRBV29-1 and TRBJ2-4): SAVISQKPSRDICQRGTSLTIQCQVDSQVTMMFWYRQQPGQSLTLIATANQGSEATYESGFVIDKFPISRPNLTFSTLTVSNMSPEDSSIYLCSVGDRPEDIQYFGAGTRLSVL.

This clone was counted only a few times. The rearrangement uses TRBV2 and TRBJ1-6, with TRBD1 identical over 7 bases. V shed 7 bases, J shed 7 bases, and the junction held 7 bases outside the gene matches. Germline V lookup: CDR1 SNHLY, CDR2 FYNNEI. The CDR3 consists of 14 residues. The CDR3 sequence: CASINRGRNSPLHF. The CDR3 DNA reads TGTGCCAGCATTAACAGGGGCCGGAATTCACCCCTCCACTTT.